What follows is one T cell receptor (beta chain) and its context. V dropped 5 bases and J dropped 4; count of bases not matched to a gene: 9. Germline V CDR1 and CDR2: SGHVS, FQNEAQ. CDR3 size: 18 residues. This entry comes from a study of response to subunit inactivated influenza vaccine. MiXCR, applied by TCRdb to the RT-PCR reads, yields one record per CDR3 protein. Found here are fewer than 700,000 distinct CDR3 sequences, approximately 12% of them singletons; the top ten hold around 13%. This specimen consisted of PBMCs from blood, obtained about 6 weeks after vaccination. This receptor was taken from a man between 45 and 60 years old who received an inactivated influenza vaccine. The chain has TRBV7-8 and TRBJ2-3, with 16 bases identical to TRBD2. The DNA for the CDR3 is TGTGCCAGCAGCCCCGGGACTAGCGGGGGGGCCGCGGCAGATACGCAGTATTTT. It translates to CASSPGTSGGAAADTQYF.